This T cell receptor (beta chain) was captured in a study of cytomegalovirus exposure and HLA in healthy donors. Regarding the study as a whole: In vitro testing confirmed three CMV-associated chains as specific for CMV antigens. Accounts indicate the classifier identified cytomegalovirus status with strong specificity and sensitivity.

Comment on this clone: Its specificity is not known.

Separate from the 666-subject first cohort was the roughly 120-subject validation cohort, to which the donors belonged. Measured with immunoSEQ multiplex PCR; TCRdb has only the in-frame clones, and not every one. The profile shows roughly 52,000 clones, approximately 85% of them singletons. The germline gives CDR1 ENHRY, CDR2 SYGVKD. This CDR3 spans 17 amino acids. V shed 10 bases, J shed 2 bases, and the junction held 15 bases outside the gene matches. The source of this sequence is a woman aged 30 to 39 in good health and CMV-seronegative. The sequenced sample was PBMCs. The gene calls are TRBV10-3 and TRBJ2-1, with TRBD2 matching 9 bases. This chain's CDR3 is CATSGAGGTSTYNEQFF. DNA for the CDR3: TGTGCCACGTCAGGAGCGGGAGGCACATCCACCTACAATGAGCAGTTCTTC.